Presented here are 25 T cell receptor beta chains from one specimen sequenced in a study of shared clonotypes between healthy human individuals. Method: immunoSEQ multiplex PCR; TCRdb's copy keeps in-frame clones and lacks some. Of some 630,000 clones listed, about three quarters were seen once; the top ten hold under 2%. Sequences were obtained from memory CD4+ T cells sorted from blood. Subset of the sample: CD45RA-negative fraction. The receptors originated from a woman aged 25-40 years in good health.

As for this clone: This may be a read error, as it is one base from a much larger clone. Other DNA sequences of this sample code for an identical CDR3. The V gene is TRBV14, the J gene TRBJ1-1; D gene unclear. The CDR3 runs to 13 residues. Between the trimmed V and J ends, which lost 5 bases and 0 bases, there was a span of 7 bases. Looked up from germline, CDR1 is SGHDN and CDR2 is FVKESK. CDR3 nucleotide sequence: TGTGCCAGCAGCTTGCAGGTGAACACTGAAGCTTTCTTT. Translating gives CASSLQVNTEAFF.

The rearrangement joins TRBV6-1 to TRBJ1-2; D is perhaps TRBD1 (5 bases). The germline V gene encodes CDR1 MNHNS and CDR2 SASEGT. CDR3 length: 14 amino acids. V lost 6 bases and J lost 8, with 19 bases in between. The CDR3 is CASSTGGGTVGYTF. As DNA, the CDR3 is TGTGCCAGCAGCACTGGGGGGGGAACTGTCGGCTACACCTTC.

V usage is TRBV6-5 and J usage is TRBJ2-2; D gene ambiguous. V lost 6 bases and J lost 7, with 12 bases in between. Germline V gene data show CDR1 as MNHEY and CDR2 as SVGAGI. This CDR3 is 13 amino acids long. The CDR3 bases are TGTGCCAGCAGCTACGAAAAGAACGGGGAGCTGTTTTTT. Its translation is CASSYEKNGELFF.

In this sample, this clone turned up once. This chain uses TRBV4-1 with TRBJ1-3; maybe TRBD1 (6 bases). Trimming pared 1 base from V and 0 bases from J, leaving 16 bases between. Per germline, CDR1 MGHRA and CDR2 YSYEKL. The CDR3 covers 18 residues. CDR3 in amino acids: CASSQGSQGTRSGNTIYF. The CDR3 nucleotides are TGCGCCAGCAGCCAAGGGTCACAGGGAACCCGCTCTGGAAACACCATATATTTT.

This clone occurred once. The chain links TRBV13 to TRBJ2-1; perhaps TRBD1 as D (6 bases). The CDR3 is made up of 14 amino acids. V lost 1 base and J 6 bases, leaving 10 bases between the germline ends. In germline, CDR1 is PRHDT, CDR2 FYEKMQ (reference sequence). DNA for the CDR3: TGTGCCAGCAGCTTAGAGGGGGTGTTCAATGAGCAGTTCTTC. This gives the protein CASSLEGVFNEQFF.

A note on this clone: At the DNA level, this CDR3 is encoded by other sequences in the same sample as well. The rearrangement links TRBV4-2 to TRBJ2-2; a weak D match, TRBD1 (5 bases). V was trimmed by 1 base and J by 5 bases, leaving 11 bases between them. This CDR3 has 15 amino acids. Germline CDR1 and CDR2: LGHNA and YNFKEQ. CDR3 amino acids: CASSQADRDTGELFF. The CDR3 nucleotides read TGTGCCAGCAGCCAAGCAGACAGAGATACCGGGGAGCTGTTTTTT.

Ten or more counts support this clone. The CDR3 DNA reads TGTGCCAGCAGTTCTCCCGGGACAGGGGGAGACTCTGGAAACACCATATATTTT. This translates into CASSSPGTGGDSGNTIYF. This chain connects TRBV28 to TRBJ1-3; 11 bases map to TRBD1. V shed 4 bases and J 0 bases; nucleotides not matched to a gene: 8. This CDR3 contains 18 residues. Germline CDR1 MDHEN, CDR2 SYDVKM.

V is TRBV5-1 and J is TRBJ2-1, with D maybe TRBD2 (6 bases). The ends were cut back, 7 bases at V and 7 bases at J, with 15 bases in the middle. The germline CDR1 and CDR2 sequences are SGHRS and YFSETQ. The CDR3 extends over 13 amino acids. The CDR3 nucleotides read TGCGCCAGCCAGCCTGGGGCGGGGAATGAGCAGTTCTTC. It specifies CASQPGAGNEQFF.

This clone showed up many times. The chain uses TRBV27 and TRBJ1-1; D is unresolved. V was cut by 5 bases and J by 1 base, with 8 bases left in between. From germline, CDR1 is MNHEY and CDR2 SMNVEV (reference sequence). The CDR3 covers 13 residues. CDR3 protein: CASSIHQNTEAFF. DNA for the CDR3: TGTGCCAGCAGTATTCACCAGAACACTGAAGCTTTCTTT.

The chain joins TRBV2 to TRBJ1-5; D not certain. Deletions cut 3 bases from V and 4 bases from J, with 7 bases between. Germline lookup yields CDR1 SNHLY and CDR2 FYNNEI. The CDR3 covers 13 residues. CDR3 coding DNA: TGTGCCAGCAGTGACAGCCCGAATCAGCCCCAGCATTTT. Protein: CASSDSPNQPQHF.

This chain joins TRBV11-2 and TRBJ2-4, with 14 positions matching TRBD2. Germline CDR1 and CDR2: SGHAT and FQNNGV. Trimming removed 0 bases from V and 15 bases from J; junction bases left unmatched: 7. This CDR3 spans 15 amino acids. The CDR3 is CASSLERLAGGLLYF. Here the CDR3 DNA reads TGTGCCAGCAGCTTAGAACGACTAGCGGGAGGGCTCTTGTACTTC.

V and J are TRBV27 and TRBJ2-3; the D is unclear. V lost 7 bases and J lost 7, with 9 bases in between. The CDR3 extends over 11 amino acids. Germline V gene lookup returns CDR1 MNHEY and CDR2 SMNVEV (reference sequence). CDR3 protein: CASNIGYTQYF. In DNA form, the CDR3 reads TGTGCCAGCAACATCGGGTATACGCAGTATTTT.

The genes are TRBV5-1 and TRBJ1-2, with D possibly TRBD1 on 5 matching bases. This CDR3 comprises 14 residues. V shed 2 bases and J shed 0 bases, with 8 bases lying between them. Germline lookup yields CDR1 SGHRS and CDR2 YFSETQ. CDR3 DNA: TGCGCCAGCAGCTTCCCGACAGCTAACTATGGCTACACCTTC. Translated: CASSFPTANYGYTF.

The chain combines TRBV29-1 with TRBJ2-7; TRBD2 agrees at 8 bases. Germline V gene sequence: CDR1 SQVTM, CDR2 ANQGSEA. CDR3 length: 13 amino acids. J gave up 3 bases and V 6 bases, and 7 bases lay outside the gene matches. The CDR3 DNA sequence: TGCAGCGTCGTCGGGAGGGCCAGCTACGAGCAGTACTTC. Amino acid sequence: CSVVGRASYEQYF.

This clone has a count of ten or more. This sequence joins TRBV4-1 and TRBJ2-7, with 8 bases fitting TRBD1. V shed 5 bases, J shed 0 bases, and the junction held 12 bases outside the gene matches. Germline V gene sequence: CDR1 MGHRA, CDR2 YSYEKL. This CDR3 contains 17 residues. The CDR3 is CASSKGTGTGLSYEQYF. Written as DNA, the CDR3 is TGCGCCAGCAGCAAGGGGACCGGGACAGGCCTCTCCTACGAGCAGTACTTC.

The V gene is TRBV28, the J gene TRBJ2-1, with TRBD1 matching 9 bases. This CDR3 region has 17 residues. Unmatched junction bases numbered 12, after V lost 7 bases and J lost 2 bases. CDR1 MDHEN and CDR2 SYDVKM come from the germline V gene. CDR3 sequence: CASTPGTGLGAYNEQFF. CDR3 bases: TGTGCCAGCACCCCCGGGACAGGGCTCGGCGCCTACAATGAGCAGTTCTTC. Variable domain in full (rest from reference TRBV28 and TRBJ2-1): DVKVTQSSRYLVKRTGEKVFLECVQDMDHENMFWYRQDPGLGLRLIYFSYDVKMKEKGDIPEGYSVSREKKERFSLILESASTNQTSMYLCASTPGTGLGAYNEQFFGPGTRLTVL.

The J gene is TRBJ2-1, the V gene TRBV19, with D possibly TRBD1 on 5 matching bases. Trimming removed 6 bases at V and 4 bases at J, with 16 bases between. The CDR3 consists of 15 residues. In germline, CDR1 is LNHDA, CDR2 SQIVND (reference sequence). The CDR3 region has the DNA TGTGCCAGTAGCGCTGACAGTCGCCTTTACAATGAGCAGTTCTTC. It is translated as CASSADSRLYNEQFF.

In its sample, this clone was seen a few times. This chain links TRBV7-3 with TRBJ2-3; 8 positions match TRBD2. Germline V lookup: CDR1 SGHTA, CDR2 FQGTGA. CDR3 length: 14 amino acids. J gave up 1 base and V 4 bases, and 1 base lay outside the gene matches. CDR3 nucleotides: TGTGCCAGCAGCTATAGCGGGGGCACAGATACGCAGTATTTT. It is translated as CASSYSGGTDTQYF.

The table lists this clone with a count of one. The chain joins TRBV5-6 to TRBJ2-3; 12 bases line up with TRBD1. The junction had 8 bases not matched to a gene; V was cut back by 5 bases and J by 7 bases. CDR1 and CDR2 (germline): SGHDT, YYEEEE. The CDR3 extends over 15 amino acids. The CDR3 coding sequence is TGTGCCAGCAGTTCCGGGACAGGGGGCGCGAATACGCAGTATTTT. It specifies CASSSGTGGANTQYF.

The chain employs TRBV5-1 and TRBJ2-7, with unresolved D. V was shortened by 4 bases and J by 2 bases, with 16 bases between the two germline ends. The CDR3 has 15 amino acids. Germline loops: CDR1 SGHRS, CDR2 YFSETQ. The CDR3 coding sequence is TGCGCCAGCAGCCTGAATCAACCCTCCACCTACGAGCAGTACTTC. Residues: CASSLNQPSTYEQYF.

This chain uses TRBV10-2 with TRBJ2-7, with 9 positions matching TRBD2. CDR3 length: 15 residues. Germline CDR1 is WSHSY and CDR2 is SAAADI. The trim removed 3 bases at V and 2 bases at J, leaving 5 bases unmatched. CDR3 in amino acids: CASSEAGGRTYEQYF. The CDR3 nucleotides read TGCGCCAGCAGTGAAGCGGGAGGTAGGACCTACGAGCAGTACTTC.

The V call is TRBV7-8, the J call TRBJ1-3; D remains ambiguous. Trimming stripped 4 bases from V and 0 bases from J, with 10 bases between. The CDR3 spans 15 residues. Germline CDR1 and CDR2: SGHVS and FQNEAQ. CDR3: CASSYSGDSGNTIYF. CDR3 DNA: TGTGCCAGCAGCTATTCAGGTGACTCTGGAAACACCATATATTTT. Filled out from reference TRBV7-8 and TRBJ1-3, the complete variable domain reads GAGVSQSPRYKVAKRGQDVALRCDPISGHVSLFWYQQALGQGPEFLTYFQNEAQLDKSGLPSDRFFAERPEGSVSTLKIQRTQQEDSAVYLCASSYSGDSGNTIYFGEGSWLTVV.

The rearrangement uses TRBV5-1 and TRBJ2-2, with TRBD2 matching over 8 bases. The germline gives CDR1 SGHRS, CDR2 YFSETQ. CDR3 length: 16 amino acids. The J segment lost 3 bases and the V segment lost 4 bases, leaving 8 bases of the junction unmatched. This chain's CDR3 is CASSKSGSQHTGELFF. CDR3 in DNA: TGCGCCAGCAGCAAAAGCGGGAGTCAGCACACCGGGGAGCTGTTTTTT.

V gene TRBV18 combines with J gene TRBJ2-3; unclear D gene. The CDR3 length is 11 residues. V lost 6 bases, J lost 4 bases, and 5 bases lay in between. Germline V CDR1 and CDR2: KGHSH, LQKENI. This CDR3 is CASSSADTQYF. The CDR3 DNA reads TGTGCCAGCTCGTCCGCAGATACGCAGTATTTT.

This rearrangement joins TRBV27 to TRBJ2-7; 8 bases are shared with TRBD1. Trimming cost V 5 bases and J 3 bases; bases outside gene matches: 6. The CDR3 contains 14 residues. In germline, CDR1 is MNHEY, CDR2 SMNVEV (reference sequence). DNA of the CDR3: TGTGCCAGCAGTATCCAGGGGGCCGGCTACGAGCAGTACTTC. It is translated as CASSIQGAGYEQYF.